A single sample is the source of the 30 T cell receptor beta chains below, sequenced in a study of blood T cell repertoires in COVID-19. Produced via immunoSEQ multiplex PCR; TCRdb's table is partial and in-frame only. This table holds over 300,000 clones, more than 70% found once. Input material: peripheral blood. These receptors were obtained from a man aged 18-30 years who had recovered from COVID-19.

The chain employs TRBV4-1 and TRBJ2-1; D is perhaps TRBD1 (5 bases). Germline V gene sequence: CDR1 MGHRA, CDR2 YSYEKL. The CDR3 is 16 residues long. V was pared by 0 bases and J by 1 base, with 10 bases between. The CDR3 DNA reads TGCGCCAGCAGCCAAGATCACCCAGGGTCCTACAATGAGCAGTTCTTC. Encoded protein: CASSQDHPGSYNEQFF.

This rearrangement joins TRBV6-5 to TRBJ2-2; 14 positions match TRBD2. J was trimmed by 7 bases and V by 6 bases; bases with no gene match: 4. The CDR3 is 15 residues long. Looked up from germline, CDR1 is MNHEY and CDR2 is SVGAGI. The CDR3 sequence is CASRGTSGGIGELFF. Here the CDR3 DNA reads TGTGCCAGCAGGGGGACTAGCGGGGGTATCGGGGAGCTGTTTTTT.

A single count supports this clone. The chain employs TRBV19 and TRBJ1-5; 8 positions match TRBD1. Germline V gives CDR1 LNHDA, CDR2 SQIVND (reference sequence). This CDR3 has 18 amino acids. After removal of 1 base from V and 1 base from J, the junction contained 9 bases not matched to a gene. CDR3 loop: CASSIVQGAFGSNQPQHF. The DNA for the CDR3 is TGTGCCAGTAGTATAGTTCAGGGGGCCTTCGGGAGCAATCAGCCCCAGCATTTT.

This clone showed up many times. V is TRBV2 and J is TRBJ1-1; a weak D match, TRBD1 (6 bases). Per the germline V gene, CDR1 is SNHLY and CDR2 is FYNNEI. There are 14 residues in the CDR3. Trimming removed 0 bases from V and 11 bases from J, with 16 bases in between. This CDR3 reads CASSEASWGQGAFF. DNA for the CDR3: TGTGCCAGCAGTGAAGCGTCTTGGGGCCAGGGGGCTTTCTTT.

The chain carries TRBV6-5 and TRBJ2-5, with 11 bases fitting TRBD1. CDR3 length equals 16 residues. CDR1 is MNHEY and CDR2 is SVGAGI in the germline V gene. Trimming cost V 0 bases and J 3 bases; bases outside gene matches: 3. CDR3 amino acids: CASSYSRDRGKETQYF. In nucleotides, the CDR3 is TGTGCCAGCAGTTACTCTAGGGACAGGGGGAAAGAGACCCAGTACTTC.

The V gene is TRBV5-1, the J gene TRBJ1-1; TRBD1 aligns across 9 bases. Germline CDR1 and CDR2: SGHRS and YFSETQ. The CDR3 loop spans 14 amino acids. The V segment lost 4 bases and the J segment 2 bases; nucleotides outside the gene matches: 3. The CDR3, as DNA: TGCGCCAGCAGCACCACAGGGGGCAACACTGAAGCTTTCTTT. Amino acid sequence: CASSTTGGNTEAFF. Full variable domain (missing parts from reference TRBV5-1 and TRBJ1-1): KAGVTQTPRYLIKTRGQQVTLSCSPISGHRSVSWYQQTPGQGLQFLFEYFSETQRNKGNFPGRFSGRQFSNSRSEMNVSTLELGDSALYLCASSTTGGNTEAFFGQGTRLTVV.

The V call is TRBV7-6, the J call TRBJ2-1, with 7 bases that match TRBD2. This CDR3 spans 15 amino acids. The V gene end was trimmed by 6 bases and the J gene end by 0 bases; junction bases not matched to a gene: 5. The germline gives CDR1 SGHVS, CDR2 FNYEAQ. CDR3 in DNA: TGTGCCAGCAGTGACAGCGGGGTCTCCTACAATGAGCAGTTCTTC. This gives the protein CASSDSGVSYNEQFF.

V gene TRBV7-2 combines with J gene TRBJ1-5; D remains ambiguous. V lost 5 bases, J lost 0 bases, and 5 bases lay in between. The CDR3 is 13 residues long. The germline gives CDR1 SGHTA, CDR2 FQGNSA. The CDR3: CASSINSNQPQHF. The CDR3 nucleotides are TGTGCCAGCAGCATAAATAGCAATCAGCCCCAGCATTTT.

This chain's CDR3 is CASSQERELGFEQYF. The CDR3 nucleotides read TGTGCCAGCAGCCAAGAGCGGGAGTTAGGTTTTGAGCAGTACTTC. The chain combines TRBV4-2 with TRBJ2-7; 7 bases match TRBD2. The CDR3 is 15 residues long. Per germline, CDR1 LGHNA and CDR2 YNFKEQ. V was clipped by 0 bases and J by 7 bases; unmatched bases: 9.

The V call is TRBV27, the J call TRBJ1-1, with no clear D. There are 16 residues in the CDR3. V dropped 2 bases and J dropped 4 bases, with 17 bases sitting between them. Germline V gives CDR1 MNHEY, CDR2 SMNVEV (reference sequence). The CDR3, as DNA: TGTGCCAGCAGTTTAGAGGGTGCAGGCGCGAGCACTGAAGCTTTCTTT. Its translation is CASSLEGAGASTEAFF.

The chain recombines TRBV3-1 (or the pseudogene TRBV3-2) with TRBJ2-2, with TRBD2 as a possible D gene (6 bases). This CDR3 spans 14 amino acids. CDR1 is LGHDT, CDR2 YNNKEL, per germline (reference sequence). The V and J ends lost 4 bases and 5 bases respectively, with 11 bases between them. This CDR3 is CASSLPGVTGELFF. For the CDR3, the DNA is TGTGCCAGCAGCCTACCGGGAGTGACCGGGGAGCTGTTTTTT.

The J gene is TRBJ2-1, the V gene TRBV27; TRBD1 is a possible D gene (5 bases). The V gene's germline CDR1 is MNHEY and CDR2 SMNVEV (reference sequence). The CDR3 covers 13 residues. The V and J ends lost 3 bases and 9 bases respectively, with 12 bases between them. CDR3 nucleotides: TGTGCCAGCAGTTTCCGTAGTAGGGGTGAGCAGTTCTTC. The encoded protein is CASSFRSRGEQFF.

V and J are TRBV6-5 and TRBJ2-1; 12 positions match TRBD2. Germline trimming cut 5 bases from V and 5 bases from J; bases unmatched to any gene: 4. There are 15 residues in the CDR3. CDR1 is MNHEY and CDR2 is SVGAGI in the germline V gene. CDR3 sequence (DNA): TGTGCCAGCAGTAGACTAGCGGGGGTGAACAATGAGCAGTTCTTC. Its protein is CASSRLAGVNNEQFF.

The chain combines TRBV4-1 with TRBJ2-1; D uncertain. Germline-derived CDR1 and CDR2 are MGHRA and YSYEKL. The CDR3 length is 12 residues. The V gene lost 1 base and the J gene lost 4 bases, with 2 bases spanning the gap. The CDR3 region is CASSQVYNEQFF. The CDR3 DNA sequence: TGCGCCAGCAGCCAAGTATACAATGAGCAGTTCTTC.

The V gene is TRBV5-5, the J gene TRBJ2-3; TRBD1 agrees at 10 bases. The germline V gene encodes CDR1 SGHKS and CDR2 YYEKEE (reference sequence). The CDR3 covers 16 residues. The V segment lost 3 bases and the J segment 6 bases; nucleotides outside the gene matches: 10. The CDR3 nucleotides read TGTGCCAGCAGCTCAAAGGACAGGGGGGTTGCGGATACGCAGTATTTT. This sequence encodes CASSSKDRGVADTQYF. Supplemented by reference TRBV5-5 and TRBJ2-3, the full variable domain reads DAGVTQSPTHLIKTRGQQVTLRCSPISGHKSVSWYQQVLGQGPQFIFQYYEKEERGRGNFPDRFSARQFPNYSSELNVNALLLGDSALYLCASSSKDRGVADTQYFGPGTRLTVL.

The chain has TRBV29-1 and TRBJ1-1; D is unresolved. V lost 3 bases and J lost 5, with 10 bases in between. CDR3 length: 12 amino acids. Germline CDR1 and CDR2: SQVTM and ANQGSEA. In DNA form, the CDR3 reads TGCAGCGTTGATCCCCCGGGGACTGAAGCTTTCTTT. Protein sequence: CSVDPPGTEAFF.

The V call is TRBV7-9, the J call TRBJ1-2; D is possibly TRBD1 (5 bases). Trimming left V 4 bases short and J 5 bases short, with 14 bases between. This CDR3 is 14 amino acids long. The germline CDR1 and CDR2 sequences are SEHNR and FQNEAQ (reference sequence). CDR3 amino acids: CASSSRDGIYGYTF. CDR3 coding DNA: TGTGCCAGCAGCTCGCGGGACGGGATTTATGGCTACACCTTC.

This chain joins TRBV2 and TRBJ1-2; TRBD1 agrees at 7 bases. V lost 4 bases to trimming and J lost 7 bases; unmatched junction nucleotides: 18. The CDR3 has 17 residues. Germline V gene lookup returns CDR1 SNHLY and CDR2 FYNNEI. The CDR3 reads CASSARPPDRDWFGYTF. CDR3 nucleotide sequence: TGTGCCAGCAGTGCCCGTCCACCTGACAGGGACTGGTTTGGCTACACCTTC.

The chain has TRBV12-3 or TRBV12-4 and TRBJ1-2; D gene unclear. V lost 8 bases and J 4 bases, leaving 11 bases between the germline ends. This CDR3 has 12 residues. The CDR3 DNA reads as TGTGCCAGCGGAGGAGGTTCCTATGGCTACACCTTC. Translated: CASGGGSYGYTF.

V usage is TRBV5-1 and J usage is TRBJ2-7; 10 positions match TRBD2. Germline loops: CDR1 SGHRS, CDR2 YFSETQ. The trim removed 3 bases at V and 3 bases at J, leaving 6 bases unmatched. This CDR3 contains 15 residues. CDR3 residues: CASSSGLAVFYEQYF. The CDR3 region has the DNA TGCGCCAGCAGCTCCGGACTAGCGGTTTTCTACGAGCAGTACTTC.

The chain links TRBV3-1 (or the pseudogene TRBV3-2) to TRBJ2-1; 8 bases line up with TRBD2. Germline V CDR1 and CDR2: LGHDT, YNNKEL (reference sequence). This CDR3 spans 14 amino acids. V shed 4 bases and J 8 bases; nucleotides not matched to a gene: 7. The CDR3 region has the DNA TGTGCCAGCAGCCCGATAGCGGGGACCTATGAGCAGTTCTTC. Its protein product is CASSPIAGTYEQFF.

This clone appeared once. The chain joins TRBV30 to TRBJ2-1, with TRBD2 matching 13 bases. The CDR3 is 12 residues long. The germline V gene has CDR1 GTSNPN and CDR2 SVGIG (reference sequence). After removal of 8 bases from V and 10 bases from J, the junction contained 5 bases not matched to a gene. The CDR3 DNA sequence: TGTGCCGCACTAGCGGGAGGGGGGGAGCAGTTCTTC. It yields the protein CAALAGGGEQFF.

The CDR3 is CASSSQPTGGGGYTF. The CDR3 DNA sequence: TGTGCCAGCAGCTCCCAGCCGACAGGGGGGGGTGGCTACACCTTC. The chain employs TRBV7-3 and TRBJ1-2; 9 nucleotides match TRBD1. V lost 4 bases and J lost 7; bases outside the gene matches: 10. Germline assignment: CDR1 SGHTA and CDR2 FQGTGA. The CDR3 is made up of 15 amino acids. The whole variable domain, remainder taken from reference TRBV7-3 and TRBJ1-2, is GAGVSQTPSNKVTEKGKYVELRCDPISGHTALYWYRQSLGQGPEFLIYFQGTGAADDSGLPNDRFFAVRPEGSVSTLKIQRTERGDSAVYLCASSSQPTGGGGYTFGSGTRLTVV.

This chain connects TRBV9 to TRBJ2-2, with a tentative D call TRBD1 (6 bases). Looked up from germline, CDR1 is SGDLS and CDR2 is YYNGEE. This CDR3 contains 17 residues. V was pared by 3 bases and J by 7 bases, with 22 bases between. CDR3 DNA sequence: TGTGCCAGCAGCGCCTCAACAGGGCCCGGGTTTAACGGGGAGCTGTTTTTT. Its translation is CASSASTGPGFNGELFF.

J is TRBJ2-7 and V is TRBV6-2 or TRBV6-3, with 9 nucleotides matching TRBD1. V shed 2 bases and J 2 bases; nucleotides not matched to a gene: 4. Germline lookup yields CDR1 MNHEY and CDR2 SVGEGT. CDR3 size: 15 residues. Here the CDR3 reads CASSYADRGPYEQYF. The CDR3 nucleotides read TGTGCCAGCAGTTACGCGGACAGGGGTCCCTACGAGCAGTACTTC.

This clone was counted once. This chain links TRBV7-9 with TRBJ2-7; D is unresolved. This CDR3 has 10 amino acids. Trimming took off 5 bases at V and 5 bases at J, with 4 bases between the two ends. From germline, CDR1 is SEHNR and CDR2 FQNEAQ (reference sequence). CDR3 amino acids: CASSIDEQYF. As DNA, the CDR3 is TGTGCCAGCAGCATCGACGAGCAGTACTTC. Full variable domain (missing parts from reference TRBV7-9 and TRBJ2-7): DTGVSQNPRHKITKRGQNVTFRCDPISEHNRLYWYRQTLGQGPEFLTYFQNEAQLEKSRLLSDRFSAERPKGSFSTLEIQRTEQGDSAMYLCASSIDEQYFGPGTRLTVT.

V and J are TRBV18 and TRBJ2-6, with D possibly being TRBD2 (6 bases). Germline CDR1 KGHSH, CDR2 LQKENI. The CDR3 extends over 15 amino acids. V was trimmed by 6 bases and J by 4 bases, leaving 13 bases between them. CDR3 sequence (DNA): TGTGCCAGCTCCGCCGCGGGGACCGGGGCCAACGTCCTGACTTTC. Translation: CASSAAGTGANVLTF.

This clone was seen repeatedly, ten times or more. The V gene is TRBV19, the J gene TRBJ1-5; D may be TRBD1 (6 bases). Germline CDR1 and CDR2: LNHDA and SQIVND (reference sequence). V dropped 6 bases and J dropped 3 bases, with 12 bases sitting between them. This CDR3 spans 14 amino acids. As DNA, the CDR3 is TGTGCCAGTAGCCCACAGGGTAACAATCAGCCCCAGCATTTT. It translates to CASSPQGNNQPQHF.

In DNA, the CDR3 is TGTGCCAGCAGCTTTCGACAGGATACTAACTATGGCTACACCTTC. This translates into CASSFRQDTNYGYTF. The chain uses TRBV7-2 and TRBJ1-2, with D tentatively TRBD1 (6 bases). Trimming removed 3 bases from V and 0 bases from J, with 11 bases in between. The CDR3 is 15 residues long. Germline V CDR1 and CDR2: SGHTA, FQGNSA.

The chain couples TRBV2 to TRBJ2-1, with D perhaps TRBD2 (7 bases). Trimming stripped 0 bases from V and 9 bases from J, with 21 bases between. The CDR3 has 17 residues. The germline gives CDR1 SNHLY, CDR2 FYNNEI. In DNA, the CDR3 is TGTGCCAGCAGTGAAGCGCAGGGGAGGGAGGTTTTGGGTGAGCAGTTCTTC. Residues: CASSEAQGREVLGEQFF. The variable domain in full, completed from reference TRBV2 and TRBJ2-1, reads EPEVTQTPSHQVTQMGQEVILRCVPISNHLYFYWYRQILGQKVEFLVSFYNNEISEKSEIFDDQFSVERPDGSNFTLKIRSTKLEDSAMYFCASSEAQGREVLGEQFFGPGTRLTVL.